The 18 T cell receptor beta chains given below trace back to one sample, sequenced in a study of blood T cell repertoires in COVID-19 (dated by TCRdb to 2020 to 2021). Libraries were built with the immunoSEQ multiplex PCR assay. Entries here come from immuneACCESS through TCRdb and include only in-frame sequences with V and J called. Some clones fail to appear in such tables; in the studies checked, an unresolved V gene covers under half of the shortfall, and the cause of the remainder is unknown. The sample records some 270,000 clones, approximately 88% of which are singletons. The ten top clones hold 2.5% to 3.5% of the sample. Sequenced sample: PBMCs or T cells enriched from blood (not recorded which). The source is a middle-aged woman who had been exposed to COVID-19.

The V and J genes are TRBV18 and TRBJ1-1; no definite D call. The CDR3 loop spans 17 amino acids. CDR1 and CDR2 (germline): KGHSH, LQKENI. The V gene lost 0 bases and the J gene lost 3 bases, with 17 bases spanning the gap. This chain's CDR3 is CASSPPWSDQRDTEAFF. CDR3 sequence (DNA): TGTGCCAGCTCACCACCGTGGTCGGACCAGAGGGACACTGAAGCTTTCTTT.

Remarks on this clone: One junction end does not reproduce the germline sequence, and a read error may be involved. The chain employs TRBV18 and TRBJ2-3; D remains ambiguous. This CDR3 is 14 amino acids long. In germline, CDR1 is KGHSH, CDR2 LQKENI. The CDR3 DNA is TGTGCCAGCTCCCCACAACCGGGCACAGATACGCAGTATTTT. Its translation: CASSPQPGTDTQYF.

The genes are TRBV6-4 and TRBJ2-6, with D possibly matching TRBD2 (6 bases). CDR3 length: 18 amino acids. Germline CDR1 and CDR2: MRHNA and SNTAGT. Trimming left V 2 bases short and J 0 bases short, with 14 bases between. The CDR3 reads CASSDGGSGPSGANVLTF. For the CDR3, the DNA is TGTGCCAGCAGTGACGGAGGGAGCGGGCCCTCTGGGGCCAACGTCCTGACTTTC.

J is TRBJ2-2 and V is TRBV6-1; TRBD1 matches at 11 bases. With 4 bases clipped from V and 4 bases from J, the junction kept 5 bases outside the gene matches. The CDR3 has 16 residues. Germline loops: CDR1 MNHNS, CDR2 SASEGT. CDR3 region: CASSAGTGGPTGELFF. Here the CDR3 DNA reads TGTGCCAGCAGTGCAGGGACAGGGGGTCCCACCGGGGAGCTGTTTTTT.

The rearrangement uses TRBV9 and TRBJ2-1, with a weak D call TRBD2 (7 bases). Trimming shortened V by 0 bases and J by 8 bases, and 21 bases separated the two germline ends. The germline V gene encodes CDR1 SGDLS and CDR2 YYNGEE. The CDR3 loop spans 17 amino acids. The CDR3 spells CASSVALGGGPSDEQFF. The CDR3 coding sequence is TGTGCCAGCAGCGTAGCCTTGGGGGGGGGCCCTTCGGATGAGCAGTTCTTC.

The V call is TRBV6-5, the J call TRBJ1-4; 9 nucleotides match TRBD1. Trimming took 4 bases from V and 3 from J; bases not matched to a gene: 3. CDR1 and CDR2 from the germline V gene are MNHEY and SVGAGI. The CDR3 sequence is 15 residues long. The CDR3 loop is CASSFGTGSNEKLFF. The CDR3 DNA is TGTGCCAGCAGTTTCGGGACAGGGTCTAATGAAAAACTGTTTTTT.

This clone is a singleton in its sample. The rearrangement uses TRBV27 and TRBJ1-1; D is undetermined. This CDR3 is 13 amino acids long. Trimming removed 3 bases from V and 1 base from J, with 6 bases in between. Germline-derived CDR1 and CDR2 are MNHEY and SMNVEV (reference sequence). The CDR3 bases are TGTGCCAGCAGTTTCAACTGGAACACTGAAGCTTTCTTT. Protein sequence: CASSFNWNTEAFF.

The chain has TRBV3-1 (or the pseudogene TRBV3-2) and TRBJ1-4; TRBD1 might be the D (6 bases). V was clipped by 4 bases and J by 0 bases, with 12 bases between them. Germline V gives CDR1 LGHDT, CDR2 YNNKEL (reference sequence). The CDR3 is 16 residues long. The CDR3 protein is CASSPRTAATNEKLFF. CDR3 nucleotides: TGTGCCAGCAGCCCTCGGACAGCCGCAACTAATGAAAAACTGTTTTTT.

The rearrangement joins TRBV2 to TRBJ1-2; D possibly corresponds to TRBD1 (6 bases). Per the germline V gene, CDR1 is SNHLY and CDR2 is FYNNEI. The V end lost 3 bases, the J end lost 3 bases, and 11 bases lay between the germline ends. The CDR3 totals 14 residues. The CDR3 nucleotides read TGTGCCAGCAGTGACCCCGCAGGGGACTATGGCTACACCTTC. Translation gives CASSDPAGDYGYTF.

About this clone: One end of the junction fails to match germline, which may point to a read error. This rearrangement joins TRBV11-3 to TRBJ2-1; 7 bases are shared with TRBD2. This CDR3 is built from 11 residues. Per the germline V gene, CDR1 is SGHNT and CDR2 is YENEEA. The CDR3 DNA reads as TGTGCCAGCAGCGCTGGACTAGTAAATCTCTTC. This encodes CASSAGLVNLF.

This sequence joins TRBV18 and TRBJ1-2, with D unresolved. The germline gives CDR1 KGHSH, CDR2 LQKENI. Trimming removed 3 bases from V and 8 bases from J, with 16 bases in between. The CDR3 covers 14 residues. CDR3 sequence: CASSPDGRSGGYTF. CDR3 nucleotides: TGTGCCAGCTCACCGGACGGGAGATCTGGGGGCTACACCTTC.

The CDR3 spells CASSEGGSGSSYNEQFF. The CDR3 DNA follows: TGTGCCAGCAGTGAAGGAGGTAGCGGCTCTTCCTACAATGAGCAGTTCTTC. The chain is built from TRBV2 and TRBJ2-1; D possibly corresponds to TRBD2 (6 bases). Per germline, CDR1 SNHLY and CDR2 FYNNEI. Between the trimmed V and J ends, which lost 1 base and 1 base, there was a span of 14 bases. CDR3 length equals 17 residues. The full variable domain, completed using reference TRBV2 and TRBJ2-1, is EPEVTQTPSHQVTQMGQEVILRCVPISNHLYFYWYRQILGQKVEFLVSFYNNEISEKSEIFDDQFSVERPDGSNFTLKIRSTKLEDSAMYFCASSEGGSGSSYNEQFFGPGTRLTVL.

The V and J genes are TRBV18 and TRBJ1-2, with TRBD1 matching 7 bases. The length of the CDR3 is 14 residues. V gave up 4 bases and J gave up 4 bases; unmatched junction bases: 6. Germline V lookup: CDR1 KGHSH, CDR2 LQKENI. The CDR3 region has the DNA TGTGCCAGCTCACAGGGGGCGCGAAGCTATGGCTACACCTTC. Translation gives CASSQGARSYGYTF.

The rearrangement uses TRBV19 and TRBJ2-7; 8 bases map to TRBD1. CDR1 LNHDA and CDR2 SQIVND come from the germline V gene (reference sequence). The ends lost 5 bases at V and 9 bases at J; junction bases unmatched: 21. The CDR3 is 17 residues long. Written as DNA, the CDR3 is TGTGCCAGTAGTCCACCAAATCTCCTTACAGGGGGGTGGAGGCAGTACGTC. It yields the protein CASSPPNLLTGGWRQYV.

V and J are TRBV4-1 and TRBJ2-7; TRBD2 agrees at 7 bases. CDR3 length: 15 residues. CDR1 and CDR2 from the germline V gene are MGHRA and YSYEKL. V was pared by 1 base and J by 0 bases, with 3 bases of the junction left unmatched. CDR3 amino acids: CASSQGGGVSYEQYF. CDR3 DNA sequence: TGCGCCAGCAGCCAAGGGGGGGGAGTCTCCTACGAGCAGTACTTC.

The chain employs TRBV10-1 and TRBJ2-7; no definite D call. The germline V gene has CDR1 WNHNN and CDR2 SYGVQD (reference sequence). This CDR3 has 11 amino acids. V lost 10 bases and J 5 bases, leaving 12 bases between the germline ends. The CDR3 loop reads CATGGPNEQYV. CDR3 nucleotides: TGCGCCACCGGCGGTCCCAACGAGCAGTACGTC.

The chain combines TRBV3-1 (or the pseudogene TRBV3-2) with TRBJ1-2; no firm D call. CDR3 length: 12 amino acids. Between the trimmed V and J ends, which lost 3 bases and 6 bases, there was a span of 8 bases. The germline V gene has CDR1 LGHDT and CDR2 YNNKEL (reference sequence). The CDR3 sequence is CASSQRGHGYTF. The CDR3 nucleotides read TGTGCCAGCAGCCAGAGAGGCCATGGCTACACCTTC.

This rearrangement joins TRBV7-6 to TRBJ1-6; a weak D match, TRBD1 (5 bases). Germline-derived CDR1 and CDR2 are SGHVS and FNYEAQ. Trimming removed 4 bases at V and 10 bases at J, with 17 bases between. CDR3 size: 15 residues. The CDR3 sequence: CASSSLQGRESPLHF. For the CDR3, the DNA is TGTGCCAGCAGCTCCCTGCAGGGACGGGAGTCACCCCTCCACTTT.